These T cell receptor beta chains were read from a single sample in a study of CD8+ T cells in alopecia areata. Profiling relied on immunoSEQ multiplex PCR, and the TCRdb table lists in-frame clones only, not all of them. The sample carries 200,000 to 250,000 clones, roughly three fifths recorded once. Specimen: CD8+ T cells sorted from blood. These receptors were collected from a human donor in good health. CDR3s include the opening cysteine and the closing phenylalanine or tryptophan. A D gene is named only where the DNA matches it firmly. Clone size is shown for a subset of rows, as once, few, many or a class of expanded clone.

J gene: TRBJ2-5; clone size: once; V gene: TRBV4-1; D gene: .; CDR3 protein: CASSPQGGAETQYF; CDR3 DNA: TGCGCCAGCAGCCCACAGGGGGGGGCAGAGACCCAGTACTTC
J gene: TRBJ1-1; clone size: .; V gene: TRBV29-1; D gene: TRBD1; CDR3 protein: CSAKETGSLGGTEAFF; CDR3 DNA: TGCAGCGCGAAAGAGACAGGGTCATTGGGTGGCACTGAAGCTTTCTTT
J gene: TRBJ1-2; clone size: .; V gene: TRBV6-6; D gene: .; CDR3 protein: CASAETSGFLYF; CDR3 DNA: TGTGCCAGCGCCGAAACTTCGGGGTTCCTGTACTTC
J gene: TRBJ2-7; clone size: .; V gene: TRBV9; D gene: TRBD2; CDR3 protein: CASSGPDPGGDEQYF; CDR3 DNA: TGTGCCAGCAGCGGCCCCGACCCGGGAGGCGACGAGCAGTACTTC
J gene: TRBJ1-2; clone size: .; V gene: TRBV2; D gene: TRBD1; CDR3 protein: CASSGKGVTGYGYTF; CDR3 DNA: TGTGCCAGCAGCGGTAAAGGGGTGACAGGGTATGGCTACACCTTC
J gene: TRBJ1-5; clone size: once; V gene: TRBV15; D gene: .; CDR3 protein: CATSRDRETGNQPQHF; CDR3 DNA: TGTGCCACCAGCAGAGACCGGGAAACTGGGAATCAGCCCCAGCATTTT
J gene: TRBJ2-7; clone size: .; V gene: TRBV4-1; D gene: .; CDR3 protein: CASSHSPGDPSYEQYF; CDR3 DNA: TGCGCCAGCAGCCACTCTCCAGGGGACCCTTCCTACGAGCAGTACTTC
J gene: TRBJ1-3; clone size: few; V gene: TRBV4-1; D gene: TRBD1; CDR3 protein: CASSTDRGPGNTIYF; CDR3 DNA: TGCGCCAGCAGCACGGACAGGGGGCCTGGAAACACCATATATTTT
J gene: TRBJ2-7; clone size: .; V gene: TRBV5-1; D gene: .; CDR3 protein: CASSLESRPLYEQYF; CDR3 DNA: TGCGCCAGCAGCTTGGAGAGTCGGCCACTCTACGAGCAGTACTTC
J gene: TRBJ2-5; clone size: .; V gene: TRBV9; D gene: TRBD1; CDR3 protein: CASSQSGTGGETQYF; CDR3 DNA: TGTGCCAGCAGTCAAAGCGGGACAGGGGGCGAGACCCAGTACTTC
J gene: TRBJ2-1; clone size: many; V gene: TRBV5-1; D gene: .; CDR3 protein: CASSYSNEQFF; CDR3 DNA: TGCGCCAGCAGCTACTCCAATGAGCAGTTCTTC
J gene: TRBJ2-5; clone size: .; V gene: TRBV5-4; D gene: .; CDR3 protein: CASSLEGYRERETQYF; CDR3 DNA: TGTGCCAGCAGCTTGGAGGGGTATCGGGAACGAGAGACCCAGTACTTC
J gene: TRBJ2-5; clone size: .; V gene: TRBV7-9; D gene: TRBD1; CDR3 protein: CASSPTTGWSETQYF; CDR3 DNA: TGTGCCAGCAGCCCAACGACAGGGTGGTCAGAGACCCAGTACTTC
J gene: TRBJ1-6; clone size: .; V gene: TRBV30; D gene: .; CDR3 protein: CAWSADGTVNSPLHF; CDR3 DNA: TGTGCCTGGAGTGCCGACGGGACGGTTAATTCACCCCTCCACTTT
J gene: TRBJ2-4; clone size: .; V gene: TRBV4-1; D gene: .; CDR3 protein: CASSQPPTFLGGPGKNIQYF; CDR3 DNA: TGCGCCAGCAGCCAACCCCCCACTTTCCTCGGGGGCCCTGGCAAAAACATTCAGTACTTC
J gene: TRBJ1-1; clone size: few; V gene: TRBV5-8; D gene: .; CDR3 protein: CASSQAVTGYDTEAFF; CDR3 DNA: TGTGCCAGCAGCCAAGCAGTAACAGGCTATGACACTGAAGCTTTCTTT
J gene: TRBJ2-5; clone size: .; V gene: TRBV2; D gene: .; CDR3 protein: CASSLWVWETQYF; CDR3 DNA: TGTGCCAGCAGCCTCTGGGTATGGGAGACCCAGTACTTC
J gene: TRBJ2-3; clone size: .; V gene: TRBV7-9; D gene: .; CDR3 protein: CASSLAQGSADTQYF; CDR3 DNA: TGTGCCAGCAGCTTAGCGCAGGGATCAGCAGATACGCAGTATTTT
J gene: TRBJ2-7; clone size: .; V gene: TRBV5-1; D gene: TRBD1; CDR3 protein: CASSLGDRGRYEQYF; CDR3 DNA: TGCGCCAGCAGCTTGGGGGACAGGGGGCGGTACGAGCAGTACTTC
J gene: TRBJ1-1; clone size: .; V gene: TRBV5-6; D gene: TRBD1; CDR3 protein: CASSLPGGTEAFF; CDR3 DNA: TGTGCCAGCAGCTTACCAGGGGGTACTGAAGCTTTCTTT
J gene: TRBJ1-1; clone size: .; V gene: TRBV29-1; D gene: .; CDR3 protein: CSGHLMNTEAFF; CDR3 DNA: TGCAGCGGCCATCTGATGAACACTGAAGCTTTCTTT
J gene: TRBJ1-2; clone size: .; V gene: TRBV4-1; D gene: .; CDR3 protein: CASSPAPRVDYGYTF; CDR3 DNA: TGCGCCAGCAGCCCCGCTCCCAGGGTCGACTATGGCTACACCTTC
J gene: TRBJ1-5; clone size: .; V gene: TRBV15; D gene: .; CDR3 protein: CATSRRGAMYQPQHF; CDR3 DNA: TGTGCCACCAGCAGAAGGGGGGCGATGTATCAGCCCCAGCATTTT
J gene: TRBJ1-5; clone size: .; V gene: TRBV13; D gene: TRBD1; CDR3 protein: CASSPGQGVQPQHF; CDR3 DNA: TGTGCCAGCAGCCCCGGACAGGGAGTCCAGCCCCAGCATTTT
J gene: TRBJ2-7; clone size: once; V gene: TRBV5-6; D gene: .; CDR3 protein: CASREGSGSYEQYF; CDR3 DNA: TGTGCCAGCCGTGAGGGGTCGGGATCCTACGAGCAGTACTTC
J gene: TRBJ1-5; clone size: .; V gene: TRBV7-8; D gene: .; CDR3 protein: CASSSHTVGQPQHF; CDR3 DNA: TGTGCCAGCAGCTCCCACACGGTTGGACAGCCCCAGCATTTT
J gene: TRBJ2-7; clone size: .; V gene: TRBV5-1; D gene: .; CDR3 protein: CASSLGVYNEQYF; CDR3 DNA: TGCGCCAGCAGCTTGGGGGTATACAACGAGCAGTACTTC
J gene: TRBJ1-1; clone size: .; V gene: TRBV30; D gene: .; CDR3 protein: CAWSVSSTEAFF; CDR3 DNA: TGTGCCTGGAGTGTCTCGAGCACTGAAGCTTTCTTT
J gene: TRBJ1-6; clone size: .; V gene: TRBV27; D gene: .; CDR3 protein: CASTFGTNNSPLHF; CDR3 DNA: TGTGCCAGCACCTTTGGGACGAATAATTCACCCCTCCACTTT
J gene: TRBJ2-7; clone size: .; V gene: TRBV5-1; D gene: TRBD1; CDR3 protein: CASRRGQGYEQYF; CDR3 DNA: TGCGCCAGCAGGCGGGGACAGGGCTACGAGCAGTACTTC
J gene: TRBJ2-1; clone size: few; V gene: TRBV11-1; D gene: .; CDR3 protein: CASSSGRNEQFF; CDR3 DNA: TGTGCCAGCAGCTCGGGTCGGAATGAGCAGTTCTTC
J gene: TRBJ1-1; clone size: .; V gene: TRBV29-1; D gene: .; CDR3 protein: CSGGGMNTEAFF; CDR3 DNA: TGCAGCGGTGGGGGTATGAACACTGAAGCTTTCTTT
J gene: TRBJ2-7; clone size: once; V gene: TRBV6-5; D gene: TRBD2; CDR3 protein: CATRDYSYEQYF; CDR3 DNA: TGTGCCACCCGGGACTACTCCTACGAGCAGTACTTC
J gene: TRBJ2-2; clone size: once; V gene: TRBV4-1; D gene: TRBD2; CDR3 protein: CASSDGTIDTGELFF; CDR3 DNA: TGCGCCAGCAGCGACGGGACTATAGACACCGGGGAGCTGTTTTTT
J gene: TRBJ1-2; clone size: .; V gene: TRBV19; D gene: .; CDR3 protein: CASKREGFYGYTF; CDR3 DNA: TGTGCCAGTAAGAGGGAGGGGTTCTATGGCTACACCTTC
J gene: TRBJ2-5; clone size: .; V gene: TRBV7-2; D gene: TRBD2; CDR3 protein: CASSLGSWNGGAAGTQYF; CDR3 DNA: TGTGCCAGCAGCTTAGGATCCTGGAACGGGGGGGCCGCCGGAACCCAGTACTTC
J gene: TRBJ2-7; clone size: .; V gene: TRBV2; D gene: .; CDR3 protein: CASADVPYEQYF; CDR3 DNA: TGTGCCAGCGCCGATGTGCCCTACGAGCAGTACTTC
J gene: TRBJ2-7; clone size: .; V gene: TRBV30; D gene: TRBD1; CDR3 protein: CAWSAGTAILLAYEQYF; CDR3 DNA: TGTGCCTGGAGTGCTGGGACAGCCATTCTACTAGCCTACGAGCAGTACTTC
J gene: TRBJ2-7; clone size: .; V gene: TRBV29-1; D gene: .; CDR3 protein: CSVLDREGYEQYF; CDR3 DNA: TGCAGCGTTTTGGACAGGGAGGGGTACGAGCAGTACTTC
J gene: TRBJ1-1; clone size: .; V gene: TRBV4-1; D gene: .; CDR3 protein: CASSQEGKVAFF; CDR3 DNA: TGCGCCAGCAGCCAAGAGGGGAAGGTAGCTTTCTTT
J gene: TRBJ2-5; clone size: few; V gene: TRBV6-5; D gene: TRBD1; CDR3 protein: CASSYSFGQGETQYF; CDR3 DNA: TGTGCCAGCAGTTACAGTTTCGGACAGGGGGAGACCCAGTACTTC
J gene: TRBJ2-5; clone size: .; V gene: TRBV5-1; D gene: .; CDR3 protein: CASSSGAGGDQYF; CDR3 DNA: TGCGCCAGCAGCTCCGGAGCCGGGGGCGACCAGTACTTC
J gene: TRBJ2-1; clone size: .; V gene: TRBV29-1; D gene: TRBD2; CDR3 protein: CSVEMGRGGGYNEQFF; CDR3 DNA: TGCAGCGTTGAGATGGGCCGAGGCGGGGGGTACAATGAGCAGTTCTTC
J gene: TRBJ2-7; clone size: few; V gene: TRBV5-4; D gene: .; CDR3 protein: CASSFRGGDYEQYF; CDR3 DNA: TGTGCCAGCAGCTTCAGGGGGGGAGACTACGAGCAGTACTTC
J gene: TRBJ1-2; clone size: .; V gene: TRBV29-1; D gene: .; CDR3 protein: CSVERGDGYTF; CDR3 DNA: TGCAGCGTTGAGAGGGGAGATGGCTACACCTTC